What follows are 22 T cell receptor beta chains derived from one specimen sequenced in a study of shared clonotypes between healthy human individuals. Measured with immunoSEQ multiplex PCR; TCRdb has only the in-frame clones, and not every one. The repertoire holds roughly 2 million clones, with roughly 94% as singletons. Sequenced material: naive CD4+ T cells sorted from blood. This sample's subset: CD45RA+ positively selected. These receptors were collected from a man aged 18 to 30 in good health.

The chain has TRBV7-2 and TRBJ1-5; no firm D call. Trimming stripped 1 base from V and 3 bases from J, with 7 bases between. Germline V gene sequence: CDR1 SGHTA, CDR2 FQGNSA. The CDR3 extends over 14 amino acids. CDR3 DNA sequence: TGTGCCAGCAGCTTAGTTTCAGACAATCAGCCCCAGCATTTT. Protein sequence: CASSLVSDNQPQHF. Full variable domain (rest looked up from reference TRBV7-2 and TRBJ1-5): GAGVSQSPSNKVTEKGKDVELRCDPISGHTALYWYRQSLGQGLEFLIYFQGNSAPDKSGLPSDRFSAERTGGSVSTLTIQRTQQEDSAVYLCASSLVSDNQPQHFGDGTRLSIL.

This clone was detected once. The same CDR3 also results from other DNA sequences found in this sample. CDR3 bases: TGCGCCAGCAGCCTGGACAGAACTAGCACAGATACGCAGTATTTT. Protein product: CASSLDRTSTDTQYF. The chain uses TRBV5-1 and TRBJ2-3; D is possibly TRBD1 (6 bases). Trimming cost V 4 bases and J 0 bases, with 12 bases left between them. CDR1 and CDR2 (germline): SGHRS, YFSETQ. The length of the CDR3 is 15 residues.

The V and J genes are TRBV30 and TRBJ1-5; D possibly corresponds to TRBD1 (5 bases). The CDR3 has 15 residues. Germline V CDR1 and CDR2: GTSNPN, SVGIG (reference sequence). V was cut by 3 bases and J by 1 base, with 13 bases left in between. This CDR3 is CAWRAPRGSNQPQHF. The CDR3 DNA follows: TGTGCCTGGAGGGCCCCTCGGGGGAGCAATCAGCCCCAGCATTTT.

The rearrangement uses TRBV2 and TRBJ2-1; tentative D call: TRBD2 (6 bases). There are 12 residues in the CDR3. V gave up 1 base and J gave up 14 bases, with 12 bases separating them. The V gene's germline CDR1 is SNHLY and CDR2 FYNNEI. The CDR3 sequence is CASSEVTTREFF. DNA for the CDR3: TGTGCCAGCAGTGAAGTCACGACTAGAGAGTTCTTC.

The CDR3 bases are TGTGCCAGCAGTGTATCACTAACGAACACTGAAGCTTTCTTT. This sequence encodes CASSVSLTNTEAFF. The chain combines TRBV6-1 with TRBJ1-1; D remains ambiguous. Germline V gives CDR1 MNHNS, CDR2 SASEGT. The CDR3 spans 14 residues. Deletions cut 4 bases from V and 1 base from J, with 10 bases between.

The V call is TRBV18, the J call TRBJ2-7; 13 positions match TRBD2. CDR1 KGHSH and CDR2 LQKENI come from the germline V gene. The V segment lost 2 bases and the J segment 5 bases; nucleotides outside the gene matches: 0. The CDR3 covers 14 residues. CDR3 nucleotide sequence: TGTGCCAGCTCACCAGGGACTAGCGGGGACGAGCAGTACTTC. It yields the protein CASSPGTSGDEQYF.

The V call is TRBV30, the J call TRBJ2-2, with 9 bases aligning to TRBD1. This CDR3 is 13 amino acids long. Germline trimming cut 1 base from V and 7 bases from J; bases unmatched to any gene: 1. The V gene's germline CDR1 is GTSNPN and CDR2 SVGIG (reference sequence). The CDR3 spells CAWSGQGDGELFF. CDR3 nucleotides: TGTGCCTGGAGTGGACAGGGGGACGGGGAGCTGTTTTTT. The variable domain in full, completed from reference TRBV30 and TRBJ2-2, reads SQTIHQWPATLVQPVGSPLSLECTVEGTSNPNLYWYRQAAGRGLQLLFYSVGIGQISSEVPQNLSASRPQDRQFILSSKKLLLSDSGFYLCAWSGQGDGELFFGEGSRLTVL.

This clone came up a few times. The chain has TRBV28 and TRBJ1-2; D unresolved. The CDR3 is made up of 12 amino acids. CDR1 MDHEN and CDR2 SYDVKM come from the germline V gene. Trimming cost V 6 bases and J 6 bases, with 11 bases left between them. CDR3 bases: TGTGCCAGCAGAAGTGCGGGAAATGGCTACACCTTC. Its translation is CASRSAGNGYTF.

This clone was detected once. The rearrangement joins TRBV5-6 to TRBJ1-1; D remains ambiguous. The V gene lost 0 bases and the J gene lost 6 bases, with 12 bases spanning the gap. The CDR3 is made up of 14 amino acids. Germline CDR1 and CDR2: SGHDT and YYEEEE. The CDR3 region has the DNA TGTGCCAGCAGCTTGGGGCAGGTTAGAGCTGAAGCTTTCTTT. This sequence encodes CASSLGQVRAEAFF.

The rearrangement joins TRBV7-2 to TRBJ1-1; D is unresolved. The CDR3 sequence is 15 residues long. The V gene's germline CDR1 is SGHTA and CDR2 FQGNSA. V was trimmed by 5 bases and J by 1 base, leaving 14 bases between them. The CDR3 region is CASSKTWTGNTEAFF. The CDR3 DNA reads TGTGCCAGCAGCAAAACCTGGACGGGGAACACTGAAGCTTTCTTT.

The chain combines TRBV9 with TRBJ1-2; no definite D call. The ends were cut back, 3 bases at V and 4 bases at J, with 13 bases in the middle. This CDR3 comprises 14 residues. Germline CDR1 is SGDLS and CDR2 is YYNGEE. CDR3 loop: CASSGSRSPYGYTF. CDR3 coding DNA: TGTGCCAGCAGCGGGTCCAGGTCCCCCTATGGCTACACCTTC.

This clone turned up a few times. The V call is TRBV12-5, the J call TRBJ1-3; 8 bases agree with TRBD1. J was trimmed by 2 bases and V by 5 bases; bases with no gene match: 2. Germline CDR1 is LGHNT and CDR2 is FRNRAP. This CDR3 contains 14 residues. The CDR3 nucleotides read TGTGCTAGTGGTAGGACAGGGCCTGGAAACACCATATATTTT. It codes for CASGRTGPGNTIYF.

In this sample, this clone turned up once. The V and J genes are TRBV30 and TRBJ1-4; the match to TRBD1 covers 8 bases. Germline assignment: CDR1 GTSNPN and CDR2 SVGIG (reference sequence). Unmatched junction bases numbered 6, after V lost 8 bases and J lost 4 bases. The CDR3 has 13 residues. This CDR3 is CAGQGAGNEKLFF. In DNA form, the CDR3 reads TGTGCCGGGCAGGGGGCGGGTAATGAAAAACTGTTTTTT.

The CDR3 loop is CASSQTGKGDTQYF. The CDR3 region has the DNA TGTGCCAGCAGCCAAACAGGGAAAGGAGATACGCAGTATTTT. This chain connects TRBV11-2 to TRBJ2-3; tentative D call: TRBD1 (6 bases). The CDR3 consists of 14 residues. V lost 5 bases to trimming and J lost 5 bases, with 14 bases between them. CDR1 and CDR2 (germline): SGHAT, FQNNGV. Supplemented by reference TRBV11-2 and TRBJ2-3, the full variable domain reads EAGVAQSPRYKIIEKRQSVAFWCNPISGHATLYWYQQILGQGPKLLIQFQNNGVVDDSQLPKDRFSAERLKGVDSTLKIQPAKLEDSAVYLCASSQTGKGDTQYFGPGTRLTVL.

V and J are TRBV7-9 and TRBJ2-7; 11 nucleotides align to TRBD2. The V segment lost 0 bases and the J segment 2 bases; nucleotides outside the gene matches: 9. This CDR3 has 18 amino acids. Germline V gene lookup returns CDR1 SEHNR and CDR2 FQNEAQ (reference sequence). The CDR3 DNA reads TGTGCCAGCAGCTTAGCGCTCGGACTAGCGGGTCCAACCTACGAGCAGTACTTC. It is translated as CASSLALGLAGPTYEQYF.

V gene TRBV19 combines with J gene TRBJ2-3; 11 positions match TRBD2. After removal of 0 bases from V and 0 bases from J, the junction contained 5 bases not matched to a gene. The CDR3 loop spans 18 amino acids. The germline gives CDR1 LNHDA, CDR2 SQIVND (reference sequence). The CDR3 bases are TGTGCCAGTAGTATAGAACTAGCGGGGGCCGCTAGCACAGATACGCAGTATTTT. This sequence encodes CASSIELAGAASTDTQYF.

This clone is a singleton in its sample. The rearrangement uses TRBV7-2 and TRBJ2-7; D gene ambiguous. The CDR3 is 16 residues long. Trimming cost V 1 base and J 3 bases, with 16 bases left between them. Germline V gives CDR1 SGHTA, CDR2 FQGNSA. The CDR3, as DNA: TGTGCCAGCAGCTTAGAGTCCAACGTTGGCGTCTACGAGCAGTACTTC. Translated: CASSLESNVGVYEQYF.

CDR3 nucleotide sequence: TGCGCCAGCAGCTTGGCCGCATCGACAGGGTTGTTGGAGGTTTGGGAAAAACTGTTTTTT. This translates into CASSLAASTGLLEVWEKLFF. The chain joins TRBV5-1 to TRBJ1-4; 7 nucleotides match TRBD1. V trimming: 0 bases; J trimming: 8 bases; junction bases outside the gene matches: 22. The CDR3 consists of 20 residues. CDR1 is SGHRS and CDR2 is YFSETQ in the germline V gene.

The chain uses TRBV6-6 and TRBJ1-4, with TRBD1 as a possible D gene (5 bases). In germline, CDR1 is MNHNY, CDR2 SVGAGI (reference sequence). V dropped 6 bases and J dropped 8 bases, with 13 bases sitting between them. The CDR3 extends over 13 amino acids. The CDR3 DNA sequence: TGTGCCAGCAGCCCGGTTGCAGGGGAAAAACTGTTTTTT. This encodes CASSPVAGEKLFF.

V is TRBV9 and J is TRBJ2-2; no clear D gene. Trimming took 0 bases from V and 2 from J, leaving 14 bases between them. This CDR3 has 17 amino acids. Germline lookup yields CDR1 SGDLS and CDR2 YYNGEE. The CDR3, as DNA: TGTGCCAGCAGCGTAGCTCCCACGACCGTAAACACCGGGGAGCTGTTTTTT. Translation: CASSVAPTTVNTGELFF.

The V and J genes are TRBV30 and TRBJ1-6; 8 positions match TRBD1. The CDR3 loop spans 16 amino acids. The V segment lost 2 bases and the J segment 3 bases; nucleotides outside the gene matches: 6. CDR1 GTSNPN and CDR2 SVGIG come from the germline V gene (reference sequence). For the CDR3, the DNA is TGTGCCTGGAGTCGGACAGGGACAGTCTATAATTCACCCCTCCACTTT. As protein: CAWSRTGTVYNSPLHF.

In this sample, this clone turned up once. The CDR3 sequence: CASSSLTAYEQYF. The CDR3 DNA follows: TGTGCCAGCAGTTCCCTCACCGCCTACGAGCAGTACTTC. V and J are TRBV27 and TRBJ2-7; D gene uncertain. With 4 bases removed from V and 2 bases from J, the gap between germline ends came to 9 bases. Germline assignment: CDR1 MNHEY and CDR2 SMNVEV (reference sequence). This CDR3 spans 13 amino acids.